Included here is one T cell receptor (beta chain) sequence, with context. The source of the sample is a study of T cell changes during pregnancy in multiple sclerosis. Assay: immunoSEQ multiplex PCR; the TCRdb copy retains only in-frame clones and omits some. This sample carries roughly 47,000 clones, roughly nine tenths of them seen once, and the ten largest clones take approximately 8.3%. Germline V gives CDR1 MRHNA, CDR2 SNTAGT. The CDR3 spans 14 residues. The V and J ends lost 4 bases and 0 bases respectively, with 7 bases between them. Source: CD8+ T cells from peripheral blood mononuclear cells, taken in the second trimester of pregnancy. V usage is TRBV6-4 and J usage is TRBJ2-1, with D uncertain. This receptor was taken from a female donor with multiple sclerosis, enrolled in a pregnancy study. CDR3 nucleotides: TGTGCCAGCAGTGTGAGTGGCTCCTACAATGAGCAGTTCTTC. Its translation is CASSVSGSYNEQFF.